One sample yielded the 15 T cell receptor beta chains listed below, sequenced in a study of blood T cell repertoires in COVID-19. Only in-frame clones appear in the TCRdb table, and some are missing; sequencing was by immunoSEQ multiplex PCR. The data show some 200,000 clones, with around four fifths seen just once and about 6% held by the top ten. The specimen was peripheral blood. These receptors all come from a woman in her thirties or forties with acute or convalescent COVID-19.

Worth noting for this clone: Additional DNA sequences in this sample encode the identical CDR3. V gene TRBV7-3 combines with J gene TRBJ2-5; 7 bases agree with TRBD1. Germline-derived CDR1 and CDR2 are SGHTA and FQGTGA. The CDR3 consists of 13 residues. J gave up 4 bases and V 5 bases, and 4 bases lay outside the gene matches. The CDR3 spells CASSLGGGETQYF. Written as DNA, the CDR3 is TGTGCCAGCAGCCTAGGGGGCGGAGAGACCCAGTACTTC.

This clone was found once. The rearrangement joins TRBV6-5 to TRBJ1-1, with TRBD1 identical over 8 bases. With V trimmed by 6 bases and J by 4 bases, 7 bases remained unmatched. This CDR3 comprises 14 residues. The V gene's germline CDR1 is MNHEY and CDR2 SVGAGI. The CDR3: CASRKLQGGTEAFF. For the CDR3, the DNA is TGTGCCAGCAGGAAACTACAGGGGGGCACTGAAGCTTTCTTT.

This chain connects TRBV7-2 to TRBJ1-4, with D unresolved. This CDR3 has 12 residues. V dropped 5 bases and J dropped 12 bases, with 13 bases sitting between them. Germline lookup yields CDR1 SGHTA and CDR2 FQGNSA. In nucleotides, the CDR3 is TGTGCCAGCAGCCCGGGGTTTGGGGAACTGTTTTTT. Its protein product is CASSPGFGELFF.

The sample holds one count of this clone. This chain joins TRBV25-1 and TRBJ1-2; 7 bases line up with TRBD1. The CDR3 is 14 residues long. After removal of 10 bases from V and 0 bases from J, the junction contained 8 bases not matched to a gene. CDR1 and CDR2 from the germline V gene are MGHDK and SYGVNS. CDR3 loop: CATQNQGANYGYTF. CDR3 nucleotide sequence: TGTGCCACCCAGAATCAGGGGGCTAACTATGGCTACACCTTC.

The chain combines TRBV25-1 with TRBJ1-6, with 7 nucleotides matching TRBD1. Germline V lookup: CDR1 MGHDK, CDR2 SYGVNS. The ends lost 4 bases at V and 7 bases at J; junction bases unmatched: 7. This CDR3 is 15 amino acids long. This chain's CDR3 is CASSARTGANSPLHF. The CDR3 nucleotides are TGTGCCAGCAGTGCTAGGACAGGAGCCAATTCACCCCTCCACTTT.

The chain couples TRBV7-8 to TRBJ1-2; D ambiguous. The CDR3 contains 14 residues. The germline V and J ends were trimmed by 2 bases and 6 bases, with 13 bases remaining between them. Germline V CDR1 and CDR2: SGHVS, FQNEAQ. The CDR3 is CASSLTAGGNGYTF. In nucleotides, the CDR3 is TGTGCCAGCAGCTTAACAGCAGGAGGTAATGGCTACACCTTC.

The chain carries TRBV12-5 and TRBJ2-7; 10 nucleotides align to TRBD2. Losses at the gene ends were 4 bases for V and 4 bases for J; bases not matched to a gene: 7. In germline, CDR1 is LGHNT, CDR2 FRNRAP. This CDR3 has 15 residues. CDR3: CASGSLPSGRYEQYF. Written as DNA, the CDR3 is TGTGCTAGTGGTTCACTGCCTAGCGGGAGATACGAGCAGTACTTC.

The V gene is TRBV28, the J gene TRBJ1-4; D is uncertain. This CDR3 comprises 16 residues. The germline V gene has CDR1 MDHEN and CDR2 SYDVKM. V was cut by 5 bases and J by 8 bases, with 21 bases left in between. The CDR3 here is CASSPLVSRGEEKLFF. The CDR3 nucleotides are TGTGCCAGCAGTCCCCTAGTTTCACGGGGAGAGGAAAAACTGTTTTTT.

The J gene is TRBJ2-5, the V gene TRBV4-1; D gene unclear. The CDR3 runs to 14 residues. Germline loops: CDR1 MGHRA, CDR2 YSYEKL. V shed 0 bases and J shed 4 bases, with 9 bases lying between them. The CDR3 is CASSQDRLIETQYF. CDR3 DNA sequence: TGCGCCAGCAGCCAAGATCGCCTAATAGAGACCCAGTACTTC.

This clone showed up just a few times. This rearrangement joins TRBV28 to TRBJ1-2; 10 bases are shared with TRBD1. V lost 5 bases to trimming and J lost 8 bases; unmatched junction nucleotides: 14. The CDR3 has 16 residues. Germline values: CDR1 MDHEN, CDR2 SYDVKM. DNA for the CDR3: TGTGCCAGCAGTCTCGACCTGAAGACAGGGGGCGACGGCTACACCTTC. Translating gives CASSLDLKTGGDGYTF.

This clone was observed a single time. This rearrangement joins TRBV6-5 to TRBJ2-3, with D perhaps TRBD1 (6 bases). The CDR3 has 14 residues. The ends were cut back, 2 bases at V and 4 bases at J, with 10 bases in the middle. Germline V gene lookup returns CDR1 MNHEY and CDR2 SVGAGI. As DNA, the CDR3 is TGTGCCAGCAGTTACCAGGGGCCCGCAGATACGCAGTATTTT. It codes for CASSYQGPADTQYF.

The chain recombines TRBV12-3 or TRBV12-4 with TRBJ2-7; 7 nucleotides align to TRBD1. The CDR3 loop spans 13 amino acids. Unmatched junction bases numbered 4, after V lost 4 bases and J lost 4 bases. The CDR3, as DNA: TGTGCCAGCAGTTGGGGACAGAGATACGAGCAGTACTTC. This translates into CASSWGQRYEQYF.

This rearrangement joins TRBV2 to TRBJ1-6; 9 bases are a match to TRBD1. Germline V CDR1 and CDR2: SNHLY, FYNNEI. This CDR3 has 14 residues. Trimming cost V 7 bases and J 10 bases; bases outside gene matches: 8. The CDR3 loop reads CASMREQGASPLHF. As DNA, the CDR3 is TGTGCCAGCATGAGGGAACAGGGGGCCTCACCCCTCCACTTT.

The chain uses TRBV29-1 and TRBJ1-1; perhaps TRBD1 as D (5 bases). Germline loops: CDR1 SQVTM, CDR2 ANQGSEA. Deletions cut 3 bases from V and 4 bases from J, with 9 bases between. This CDR3 comprises 12 residues. CDR3: CSVDAGGTEAFF. The CDR3 nucleotides are TGCAGCGTTGATGCGGGGGGCACTGAAGCTTTCTTT.

The chain's CDR3 is CASSLAEVGAFF. The CDR3 DNA reads TGTGCCAGCAGTTTGGCCGAGGTAGGAGCTTTCTTT. The chain combines TRBV28 with TRBJ1-1; D uncertain. Trimming shortened V by 3 bases and J by 10 bases, and 12 bases separated the two germline ends. The CDR3 spans 12 residues. Germline V lookup: CDR1 MDHEN, CDR2 SYDVKM.